These 23 T cell receptor beta chains share one sample of origin, sequenced in a study of cytomegalovirus exposure and HLA in healthy donors. Primers for the PCR totalled 60 Vbeta and 13 Jbeta. Measured with immunoSEQ multiplex PCR; TCRdb has only the in-frame clones, and not every one. This sample carries some 120,000 clones, over 60% of them seen once, and the ten largest clones take approximately 13%. The sequenced sample was PBMCs. These receptors all stem from a woman between 55 and 75 years old in good health and CMV-seropositive.

This clone occurred once. Other DNA sequences in the same sample also yield this CDR3. Written as DNA, the CDR3 is TGTGCCAGCAGTCCCAGTTCCTACGAGCAGTACTTC. Its translation is CASSPSSYEQYF. The V call is TRBV2, the J call TRBJ2-7, with D uncertain. This CDR3 comprises 12 residues. The germline V gene has CDR1 SNHLY and CDR2 FYNNEI. The V end was cut by 5 bases, the J end by 1 base, with 6 bases between.

The table lists this clone with a few counts. CDR3 in amino acids: CASSEGEGGRHTQYF. CDR3 nucleotide sequence: TGTGCCAGCAGTGAAGGAGAAGGGGGCCGACATACGCAGTATTTT. The rearrangement uses TRBV2 and TRBJ2-3; 7 nucleotides agree with TRBD1. Germline-derived CDR1 and CDR2 are SNHLY and FYNNEI. The CDR3 covers 15 residues. The trim removed 1 base at V and 7 bases at J, leaving 8 bases unmatched. Full variable domain (rest looked up from reference TRBV2 and TRBJ2-3): EPEVTQTPSHQVTQMGQEVILRCVPISNHLYFYWYRQILGQKVEFLVSFYNNEISEKSEIFDDQFSVERPDGSNFTLKIRSTKLEDSAMYFCASSEGEGGRHTQYFGPGTRLTVL.

V usage is TRBV27 and J usage is TRBJ1-6, with a weak D call TRBD1 (5 bases). From germline, CDR1 is MNHEY and CDR2 SMNVEV (reference sequence). Trimming cost V 6 bases and J 7 bases, with 13 bases left between them. The CDR3 consists of 14 residues. This CDR3 reads CASRWTGGNSPLHF. The CDR3 region has the DNA TGTGCCAGCAGGTGGACCGGGGGGAATTCACCCCTCCACTTT.

As regards this clone: Additional DNA sequences in this sample encode the identical CDR3. This chain connects TRBV7-9 to TRBJ1-3; no clear D gene. V shed 6 bases and J shed 0 bases, with 6 bases lying between them. The CDR3 is 13 residues long. Germline V lookup: CDR1 SEHNR, CDR2 FQNEAQ (reference sequence). Here the CDR3 reads CASSLSSGNTIYF. Written as DNA, the CDR3 is TGTGCCAGCAGTCTATCCTCTGGAAACACCATATATTTT.

The rearrangement links TRBV4-3 to TRBJ1-2, with 7 bases identical to TRBD1. The CDR3 has 18 residues. Germline CDR1 is LGHNA and CDR2 is YSLEER. The ends lost 2 bases at V and 0 bases at J; junction bases unmatched: 12. The CDR3: CASSQFKGALRANYGYTF. As DNA, the CDR3 is TGCGCCAGCAGCCAATTTAAGGGGGCCCTTAGAGCTAACTATGGCTACACCTTC.

The rearrangement joins TRBV7-9 to TRBJ1-2, with 9 positions matching TRBD1. This CDR3 spans 14 amino acids. Germline loops: CDR1 SEHNR, CDR2 FQNEAQ (reference sequence). Trimming took 5 bases from V and 4 from J; bases not matched to a gene: 5. This chain's CDR3 is CASSRDREGYGYTF. The CDR3 DNA reads TGTGCCAGCAGCCGGGACAGGGAGGGCTATGGCTACACCTTC.

The sample holds a few counts of this clone. The rearrangement uses TRBV15 and TRBJ2-5, with 7 bases fitting TRBD2. This CDR3 spans 15 amino acids. CDR1 and CDR2 from the germline V gene are LNHNV and YYDKDF (reference sequence). V dropped 0 bases and J dropped 1; count of bases not matched to a gene: 2. The CDR3: CATSRDGGTQETQYF. CDR3 in DNA: TGTGCCACCAGCAGAGACGGGGGGACCCAAGAGACCCAGTACTTC.

The chain recombines TRBV11-2 with TRBJ2-7, with a possible D match to TRBD2 (6 bases). Germline loops: CDR1 SGHAT, CDR2 FQNNGV. The CDR3 is made up of 13 amino acids. The ends were cut back, 5 bases at V and 6 bases at J, with 14 bases in the middle. DNA of the CDR3: TGTGCCAGCAGCCTGATCCGGGACTCCGAGCAGTACTTC. Translation gives CASSLIRDSEQYF.

The chain links TRBV4-3 to TRBJ2-1, with 7 bases identical to TRBD2. This CDR3 region has 15 residues. Germline loops: CDR1 LGHNA, CDR2 YSLEER. The junction had 4 bases not matched to a gene; V was cut back by 1 base and J by 4 bases. CDR3 residues: CASSQVTGGYNEQFF. The CDR3 DNA is TGCGCCAGCAGCCAAGTTACCGGGGGGTACAATGAGCAGTTCTTC.

The chain combines TRBV6-5 with TRBJ1-6; D ambiguous. Germline CDR1 MNHEY, CDR2 SVGAGI. The CDR3 covers 14 residues. The V end was cut by 6 bases, the J end by 0 bases, with 6 bases between. The chain's CDR3 is CASRLFSYNSPLHF. The CDR3 nucleotides read TGTGCCAGCAGATTATTCTCCTATAATTCACCCCTCCACTTT.

This clone was counted between two and nine times. The chain couples TRBV19 to TRBJ2-1; no clear D. The germline V and J ends were trimmed by 4 bases and 7 bases, with 8 bases remaining between them. CDR1 is LNHDA and CDR2 is SQIVND in the germline V gene (reference sequence). This CDR3 is built from 12 residues. As DNA, the CDR3 is TGTGCCAGTAGTACCGTTAAAAATGAGCAGTTCTTC. This encodes CASSTVKNEQFF. The variable domain in full, with the rest retrieved from reference TRBV19 and TRBJ2-1, is DGGITQSPKYLFRKEGQNVTLSCEQNLNHDAMYWYRQDPGQGLRLIYYSQIVNDFQKGDIAEGYSVSREKKESFPLTVTSAQKNPTAFYLCASSTVKNEQFFGPGTRLTVL.

The chain couples TRBV30 to TRBJ2-5; 10 bases map to TRBD2. Unmatched junction bases numbered 7, after V lost 3 bases and J lost 3 bases. This CDR3 has 15 residues. The V gene's germline CDR1 is GTSNPN and CDR2 SVGIG (reference sequence). The CDR3 reads CAWRIAGGRKETQYF. The CDR3 DNA sequence: TGTGCCTGGAGGATAGCGGGGGGACGAAAAGAGACCCAGTACTTC. Full variable domain (remainder filled in from reference TRBV30 and TRBJ2-5): SQTIHQWPATLVQPVGSPLSLECTVEGTSNPNLYWYRQAAGRGLQLLFYSVGIGQISSEVPQNLSASRPQDRQFILSSKKLLLSDSGFYLCAWRIAGGRKETQYFGPGTRLLVL.

The gene calls are TRBV28 and TRBJ1-5, with a tentative D call TRBD1 (6 bases). V gave up 9 bases and J gave up 1 base, with 16 bases separating them. This CDR3 is built from 15 residues. CDR1 is MDHEN and CDR2 is SYDVKM in the germline V gene. The CDR3 nucleotides read TGTGCCAGTCAAGGGGGGGGTTCGAGCAATCAGCCCCAGCATTTT. Its protein is CASQGGGSSNQPQHF.

CDR3 DNA sequence: TGTGCCAGCAGCTTCAGACAGAGTAATTCACCCCTCCACTTT. This sequence encodes CASSFRQSNSPLHF. The chain couples TRBV5-4 to TRBJ1-6; D perhaps matches TRBD1 (5 bases). Germline CDR1 is SGHNT and CDR2 is YYREEE (reference sequence). The CDR3 runs 14 residues. V was cut by 2 bases and J by 6 bases, with 9 bases left in between.

The rearrangement links TRBV5-1 to TRBJ2-5; weak D call: TRBD2 (6 bases). The end of the DNA aligns better with TRBJ2-7, so the J call may be wrong. CDR1 SGHRS and CDR2 YFSETQ come from the germline V gene. The CDR3 is 19 amino acids. The CDR3 DNA reads TGCGCCAGCAGCTTGGTGGTGGGGAGGCGTACCGGGGGTTACGACGAGCAGTACTTC. It encodes CASSLVVGRRTGGYDEQYF.

V is TRBV6-5 and J is TRBJ2-7; tentative D call: TRBD1 (6 bases). CDR3 length equals 14 residues. Germline V CDR1 and CDR2: MNHEY, SVGAGI. The germline V and J ends were trimmed by 2 bases and 2 bases, with 10 bases remaining between them. CDR3 DNA: TGTGCCAGCAGTTACGGGGGACAAACCTACGAGCAGTACTTC. It specifies CASSYGGQTYEQYF.

The J gene is TRBJ1-2, the V gene TRBV20-1; maybe TRBD1 (5 bases). Germline assignment: CDR1 DFQATT and CDR2 SNEGSKA (reference sequence). V lost 7 bases to trimming and J lost 4 bases, with 10 bases between them. CDR3 length: 11 residues. The CDR3 region is CSGAGPYGYTF. In DNA form, the CDR3 reads TGCAGTGGAGCGGGACCCTATGGCTACACCTTC.

The V gene is TRBV6-5, the J gene TRBJ1-1; TRBD1 matches at 8 bases. Germline CDR1 and CDR2: MNHEY and SVGAGI. Losses at the gene ends were 6 bases for V and 1 base for J; bases not matched to a gene: 4. The CDR3 length is 14 residues. The CDR3 DNA follows: TGTGCCAGCAGGCACGACAGGGGGAACACTGAAGCTTTCTTT. Translating gives CASRHDRGNTEAFF.

A remark on this clone: Within the sample, other DNA sequences also encode this same CDR3. This rearrangement joins TRBV9 to TRBJ2-1; 10 bases agree with TRBD2. Unmatched junction bases numbered 5, after V lost 5 bases and J lost 3 bases. The CDR3 is 15 residues long. Germline lookup yields CDR1 SGDLS and CDR2 YYNGEE. CDR3 protein: CASSESSGSYNEQFF. DNA for the CDR3: TGTGCCAGCAGTGAGTCTAGCGGGAGCTACAATGAGCAGTTCTTC.

This clone has a handful of counts. J is TRBJ2-7 and V is TRBV5-6; 9 bases map to TRBD1. The junction had 3 bases not matched to a gene; V was cut back by 0 bases and J by 2 bases. Germline V gene lookup returns CDR1 SGHDT and CDR2 YYEEEE. CDR3 length equals 15 residues. The CDR3 DNA reads TGTGCCAGCAGCTTGGTGGGGACAGGGACCTACGAGCAGTACTTC. Translating it yields CASSLVGTGTYEQYF.

This clone was seen once. CDR3 sequence reads: CASSTLAGRYEQYF. The CDR3 DNA follows: TGTGCCAGCAGCACACTAGCGGGACGCTACGAGCAGTACTTC. This chain links TRBV11-2 with TRBJ2-7; 10 bases fit TRBD2. V shed 5 bases, J shed 3 bases, and the junction held 4 bases outside the gene matches. The CDR3 is 14 amino acids. The germline gives CDR1 SGHAT, CDR2 FQNNGV. The variable domain in full, with the rest retrieved from reference TRBV11-2 and TRBJ2-7, is EAGVAQSPRYKIIEKRQSVAFWCNPISGHATLYWYQQILGQGPKLLIQFQNNGVVDDSQLPKDRFSAERLKGVDSTLKIQPAKLEDSAVYLCASSTLAGRYEQYFGPGTRLTVT.

The rearrangement uses TRBV4-3 and TRBJ2-7; D is possibly TRBD2 (6 bases). The length of the CDR3 is 13 residues. V lost 2 bases, J lost 4 bases, and 9 bases lay in between. The germline CDR1 and CDR2 sequences are LGHNA and YSLEER. CDR3 sequence reads: CASSQQSGYEQYF. CDR3 nucleotide sequence: TGCGCCAGCAGCCAACAGAGCGGGTACGAGCAGTACTTC.

The chain joins TRBV25-1 to TRBJ2-7; D ambiguous. V was trimmed by 4 bases and J by 7 bases, leaving 8 bases between them. CDR1 is MGHDK and CDR2 is SYGVNS in the germline V gene. This CDR3 spans 11 amino acids. The CDR3 nucleotides read TGTGCCAGCAGTGCCTCCAGGGAGCAGTACTTC. Translation gives CASSASREQYF.